One and the same sample provided the 21 T cell receptor beta chains below, sequenced in a study of PD-1 blockade in classical Hodgkin lymphoma. TCRdb's copy holds only in-frame clones and misses some; the assay was immunoSEQ multiplex PCR. The profile shows some 21,000 clones, 74% of them singletons. Autologous stem cell transplantation was followed by relapse in every patient, and brentuximab vedotin exposure varied. The sequencing here drew on peripheral blood mononuclear cells (PBMCs), taken at baseline. All receptors derive from a human donor with classical Hodgkin lymphoma.

The J gene is TRBJ1-2, the V gene TRBV2, with 7 positions matching TRBD1. The junction had 14 bases not matched to a gene; V was cut back by 6 bases and J by 4 bases. CDR1 and CDR2 from the germline V gene are SNHLY and FYNNEI. This CDR3 spans 16 amino acids. This CDR3 reads CASRDARQGSIYGYTF. CDR3 DNA sequence: TGTGCCAGCAGGGATGCAAGACAGGGCTCTATCTATGGCTACACCTTC.

In DNA form, the CDR3 reads TGTGCCAGCAGCCAGGGGACCAGAGCTTTCTTT. The encoded protein is CASSQGTRAFF. V and J are TRBV7-9 and TRBJ1-1; D may be TRBD1 (6 bases). This CDR3 has 11 residues. CDR1 is SEHNR and CDR2 is FQNEAQ in the germline V gene (reference sequence). Trimming pared 5 bases from V and 10 bases from J, leaving 11 bases between.

This clone was observed a single time. The genes are TRBV27 and TRBJ1-2; 8 bases align to TRBD1. Germline V gives CDR1 MNHEY, CDR2 SMNVEV (reference sequence). With 1 base clipped from V and 1 base from J, the junction kept 11 bases outside the gene matches. This CDR3 spans 18 amino acids. Here the CDR3 DNA reads TGTGCCAGCAGTTTATATTCAGGGGGCTCCATCTTTAACTATGGCTACACCTTC. It is translated as CASSLYSGGSIFNYGYTF.

This clone was counted only a few times. The V and J genes are TRBV6-1 and TRBJ1-2; D unresolved. Germline V gene sequence: CDR1 MNHNS, CDR2 SASEGT. V gave up 6 bases and J gave up 5 bases, with 4 bases separating them. The CDR3 has 10 residues. CDR3 in amino acids: CASSQYGYTF. DNA of the CDR3: TGTGCCAGCAGCCAGTATGGCTACACCTTC.

The chain is built from TRBV10-3 and TRBJ1-1, with D possibly matching TRBD1 (5 bases). Germline CDR1 is ENHRY and CDR2 is SYGVKD. This CDR3 contains 13 residues. Between the trimmed V and J ends, which lost 0 bases and 7 bases, there was a span of 9 bases. The CDR3 DNA reads TGTGCCATCAGTGAGTCGAGGGACGGTGAAGCTTTCTTT. Translating gives CAISESRDGEAFF.

CDR3 region: CASSPGPGADTQYF. CDR3 DNA sequence: TGTGCCAGCAGCCCGGGACCCGGGGCAGATACGCAGTATTTT. The rearrangement joins TRBV9 to TRBJ2-3; possibly TRBD1 or TRBD2 for D (5 bases each). Germline V gives CDR1 SGDLS, CDR2 YYNGEE. Trimming cost V 4 bases and J 4 bases, with 13 bases left between them. The CDR3 has 14 residues. Full variable domain (missing parts from reference TRBV9 and TRBJ2-3): DSGVTQTPKHLITATGQRVTLRCSPRSGDLSVYWYQQSLDQGLQFLIQYYNGEERAKGNILERFSAQQFPDLHSELNLSSLELGDSALYFCASSPGPGADTQYFGPGTRLTVL.

This sequence joins TRBV14 and TRBJ2-7; 11 bases align to TRBD2. The CDR3 extends over 15 amino acids. J lost 2 bases, V lost 3 bases, and 3 bases had no gene match. The germline gives CDR1 SGHDN, CDR2 FVKESK. CDR3: CASSQGTSGPYEQYF. The CDR3 DNA follows: TGTGCCAGCAGCCAGGGGACTAGCGGCCCCTACGAGCAGTACTTC.

This chain joins TRBV9 and TRBJ1-1; D unresolved. Germline lookup yields CDR1 SGDLS and CDR2 YYNGEE. V dropped 4 bases and J dropped 7 bases, with 11 bases sitting between them. This CDR3 has 12 residues. The CDR3 here is CASSPPADEAFF. The CDR3 region has the DNA TGTGCCAGCAGCCCGCCGGCGGATGAAGCTTTCTTT.

This clone has only one observation. V usage is TRBV25-1 and J usage is TRBJ1-4; D remains ambiguous. Germline V CDR1 and CDR2: MGHDK, SYGVNS. The CDR3 is made up of 12 amino acids. V was clipped by 6 bases and J by 7 bases, with 9 bases between them. The CDR3 protein is CASRWNGEKLFF. The DNA for the CDR3 is TGTGCCAGCAGGTGGAATGGTGAAAAACTGTTTTTT.

V gene TRBV9 combines with J gene TRBJ1-4, with 10 bases identical to TRBD1. The germline gives CDR1 SGDLS, CDR2 YYNGEE. This CDR3 is built from 15 residues. Trimming cost V 3 bases and J 8 bases; bases outside gene matches: 7. As DNA, the CDR3 is TGTGCCAGCAGCGCTTTGACAGGGGGCGGGGAAAAACTGTTTTTT. Translated: CASSALTGGGEKLFF.

This clone was found a few times. V and J are TRBV23-1 and TRBJ2-5, with 7 bases matching TRBD1. TRBV23-1 is filed as an ORF, its function uncertain. The trim removed 0 bases at V and 1 base at J, leaving 14 bases unmatched. The CDR3 spans 19 residues. The DNA for the CDR3 is TGCGCCAGCAGTCAATCAAGTGTAGGGGGACAGTTAATCCAAGAGACCCAGTACTTC. This sequence encodes CASSQSSVGGQLIQETQYF.

The chain carries TRBV11-2 and TRBJ1-1, with D perhaps matching TRBD1 (5 bases). The CDR3 length is 13 residues. Per germline, CDR1 SGHAT and CDR2 FQNNGV. V lost 5 bases, J lost 9 bases, and 16 bases lay in between. The CDR3 nucleotides are TGTGCCAGCAGCCCTCTAGTGACAGAGAAAGCTTTCTTT. Protein product: CASSPLVTEKAFF.

The chain employs TRBV23-1 and TRBJ2-5, with D unclear. TRBV23-1 is marked as an open reading frame, function uncertain. The CDR3 extends over 16 amino acids. V lost 4 bases to trimming and J lost 1 base, with 16 bases between them. CDR3 coding DNA: TGCGCCAGCAGTCTTCTGCCTGGGCCCTTCCAAGAGACCCAGTACTTC. Its translation: CASSLLPGPFQETQYF.

The chain's CDR3 is CASSAEGAGSDTQYF. The CDR3 region has the DNA TGTGCCAGCAGTGCGGAAGGGGCCGGCTCAGATACGCAGTATTTT. The rearrangement links TRBV6-4 to TRBJ2-3; D is possibly TRBD1 (5 bases). The length of the CDR3 is 15 residues. Trimming pared 4 bases from V and 4 bases from J, leaving 15 bases between. The germline gives CDR1 MRHNA, CDR2 SNTAGT.

This clone has a handful of counts. The chain uses TRBV7-6 and TRBJ2-2; maybe TRBD2 (5 bases). Germline lookup yields CDR1 SGHVS and CDR2 FNYEAQ. V lost 1 base and J lost 2, with 8 bases in between. The CDR3 consists of 15 residues. In nucleotides, the CDR3 is TGTGCCAGCAGCTTAGACGGGGTTAACACCGGGGAGCTGTTTTTT. It yields the protein CASSLDGVNTGELFF.

V is TRBV28 and J is TRBJ1-6; D is perhaps TRBD1 (5 bases). This CDR3 is 15 amino acids long. Germline values: CDR1 MDHEN, CDR2 SYDVKM. Trimming pared 3 bases from V and 15 bases from J, leaving 21 bases between. The CDR3 bases are TGTGCCAGCAGTTTCCGCCTGCGGGGGACCGATCTCCTCCACTTT. It translates to CASSFRLRGTDLLHF.

The chain joins TRBV2 to TRBJ1-4; D is perhaps TRBD1 (6 bases). Germline V lookup: CDR1 SNHLY, CDR2 FYNNEI. The CDR3 sequence is 13 residues long. Trimming shortened V by 6 bases and J by 5 bases, and 10 bases separated the two germline ends. The CDR3 region is CASSYTGNEKLFF. The DNA for the CDR3 is TGTGCCAGCAGCTACACAGGGAATGAAAAACTGTTTTTT. Filled out from reference TRBV2 and TRBJ1-4, the complete variable domain reads EPEVTQTPSHQVTQMGQEVILRCVPISNHLYFYWYRQILGQKVEFLVSFYNNEISEKSEIFDDQFSVERPDGSNFTLKIRSTKLEDSAMYFCASSYTGNEKLFFGSGTQLSVL.

The chain joins TRBV27 to TRBJ1-2; weak D call: TRBD1 (5 bases). The CDR3 consists of 16 residues. V was shortened by 4 bases and J by 5 bases, with 20 bases between the two germline ends. CDR1 is MNHEY, CDR2 SMNVEV, per germline (reference sequence). Here the CDR3 reads CASSSVPGRETYGYTF. The CDR3 DNA follows: TGTGCCAGCAGTTCAGTCCCGGGACGGGAGACATATGGCTACACCTTC.

This rearrangement joins TRBV5-4 to TRBJ2-2, with D tentatively TRBD2 (5 bases). The germline V and J ends were trimmed by 4 bases and 4 bases, with 14 bases remaining between them. Germline V CDR1 and CDR2: SGHNT, YYREEE (reference sequence). This CDR3 has 15 amino acids. CDR3 sequence: CASSPARTGTGELFF. The CDR3 region has the DNA TGTGCCAGCAGCCCCGCTAGGACTGGCACCGGGGAGCTGTTTTTT.

The chain joins TRBV4-3 to TRBJ2-1; 8 nucleotides align to TRBD2. V gave up 0 bases and J gave up 0 bases; unmatched junction bases: 4. Germline V gene lookup returns CDR1 LGHNA and CDR2 YSLEER. The CDR3 spans 17 residues. CDR3 nucleotides: TGCGCCAGCAGCCAAGATCGGGCGGGAGGCTCCTACAATGAGCAGTTCTTC. This gives the protein CASSQDRAGGSYNEQFF.

The rearrangement joins TRBV10-3 to TRBJ2-1, with 14 bases matching TRBD2. V was clipped by 3 bases and J by 4 bases; unmatched bases: 5. CDR1 is ENHRY, CDR2 SYGVKD, per germline. The CDR3 runs 17 residues. DNA for the CDR3: TGTGCCATCAGTGAAAGGGGACTAGCGGGAGAATACAATGAGCAGTTCTTC. Residues: CAISERGLAGEYNEQFF.